One and the same sample provided the 25 T cell receptor beta chains below, sequenced in a study of OX40 agonist ivuxolimab in advanced cancers. To prepare the library, the immunoSEQ multiplex PCR assay was applied. The table comes from immuneACCESS by way of TCRdb, which keeps in-frame sequences with V and J called. Part of the clones is missing from these tables; in studies checked, under half for an unresolved V gene and the rest for unknown reasons. Counted in this sample were tens of thousands of clones; approximately 86% of them appeared once. 2.5% to 3% of the sample lies in the top ten. Sequencing was performed on CD4+ or CD8+ T cells sorted from blood, taken in a trial of the OX40 agonist ivuxolimab. All receptors derive from an adult with an advanced solid tumor such as melanoma, head and neck, liver or kidney cancer.

The rearrangement uses TRBV28 and TRBJ1-1; no clear D gene. The V gene's germline CDR1 is MDHEN and CDR2 SYDVKM. V was cut by 4 bases and J by 6 bases, with 21 bases left in between. The CDR3 is made up of 16 amino acids. The CDR3 DNA reads TGTGCCAGCAGTTCGGCCTCGGCAGGCGCGGATGCTGAAGCTTTCTTT. It is translated as CASSSASAGADAEAFF.

The chain links TRBV30 to TRBJ2-5; the match to TRBD2 covers 8 bases. Germline-derived CDR1 and CDR2 are GTSNPN and SVGIG (reference sequence). Trimming removed 3 bases from V and 5 bases from J; junction bases left unmatched: 20. This CDR3 contains 18 residues. The CDR3, as DNA: TGTGCCTGGAGACCAGGGAGACTAGCGAGAGGAGGTACGGAGACCCAGTACTTC. It encodes CAWRPGRLARGGTETQYF.

This clone has a single count. The gene calls are TRBV5-1 and TRBJ1-1; TRBD1 is a possible D gene (5 bases). Germline V CDR1 and CDR2: SGHRS, YFSETQ. The CDR3 loop spans 14 amino acids. Deletions cut 4 bases from V and 1 base from J, with 11 bases between. The CDR3 protein is CASSLTDRNTEAFF. As DNA, the CDR3 is TGCGCCAGCAGCCTAACCGACAGGAACACTGAAGCTTTCTTT.

V usage is TRBV21-1 and J usage is TRBJ2-6; TRBD2 reflects the table's D call only, with no check against the DNA. TRBV21-1 is marked as a pseudogene. There are 21 residues in the CDR3. CDR3 sequence (DNA): TGTGCCAGCAGCAAAGGAGGCGAAAGAGTTCAGAGTGAGGCTGGGGCCAACGTCCTGACTTTC. It is translated as CASSKGGERVQSEAGANVLTF.

V gene TRBV18 combines with J gene TRBJ1-1; 7 bases line up with TRBD1. The J segment lost 11 bases and the V segment lost 4 bases, leaving 13 bases of the junction unmatched. This CDR3 spans 14 amino acids. Looked up from germline, CDR1 is KGHSH and CDR2 is LQKENI. The CDR3 region has the DNA TGTGCCAGCTCACTCCGGGACAGACCACATGAGGCTTTCTTT. It specifies CASSLRDRPHEAFF.

The J gene is TRBJ2-7, the V gene TRBV2; the match to TRBD2 covers 13 bases. Germline loops: CDR1 SNHLY, CDR2 FYNNEI. Trimming at V came to 6 bases and at J to 6 bases, leaving 8 bases not matched to a gene. CDR3 size: 15 residues. CDR3 in DNA: TGTGCCAGCAGCGGGACGGGACTAGCGGGACTCGAGCAGTACTTC. Its translation: CASSGTGLAGLEQYF.

V and J are TRBV2 and TRBJ1-5, with TRBD1 matching over 8 bases. This CDR3 has 18 residues. The germline V gene has CDR1 SNHLY and CDR2 FYNNEI. V was pared by 1 base and J by 6 bases, with 14 bases of the junction left unmatched. CDR3 sequence: CASSEVRRVRQGTQPQHF. CDR3 in DNA: TGTGCCAGCAGTGAAGTTAGGCGTGTCCGACAGGGGACTCAGCCCCAGCATTTT.

V is TRBV11-3 and J is TRBJ2-1; 12 bases line up with TRBD2. Germline assignment: CDR1 SGHNT and CDR2 YENEEA. This CDR3 comprises 15 residues. V lost 8 bases, J lost 4 bases, and 6 bases stayed unmatched. CDR3 protein: CASSTGLAGYNEQFF. The CDR3 DNA reads as TGTGCCAGCTCTACTGGACTAGCGGGGTACAATGAGCAGTTCTTC. Using reference TRBV11-3 and TRBJ2-1 for the parts outside the CDR3, the full variable domain is EAGVVQSPRYKIIEKKQPVAFWCNPISGHNTLYWYLQNLGQGPELLIRYENEEAVDDSQLPKDRFSAERLKGVDSTLKIQPAELGDSAVYLCASSTGLAGYNEQFFGPGTRLTVL.

The chain carries TRBV28 and TRBJ1-5, with D unresolved. This CDR3 has 15 amino acids. V was clipped by 3 bases and J by 3 bases, with 12 bases between them. CDR1 is MDHEN and CDR2 is SYDVKM in the germline V gene. The CDR3 here is CASSFRAGNNQPQHF. CDR3 in DNA: TGTGCCAGCAGTTTTAGGGCCGGTAACAATCAGCCCCAGCATTTT.

The chain has TRBV7-2 and TRBJ2-2; D gene ambiguous. V lost 2 bases to trimming and J lost 1 base, with 8 bases between them. Germline V CDR1 and CDR2: SGHTA, FQGNSA. The CDR3 runs 15 residues. The CDR3 DNA reads as TGTGCCAGCAGCTTACACGGTGGGAACACCGGGGAGCTGTTTTTT. Translating gives CASSLHGGNTGELFF.

A word on this clone: Other nucleotide sequences from this sample produce the same CDR3. The chain carries TRBV18 and TRBJ1-3; D gene ambiguous. With 1 base removed from V and 0 bases from J, the gap between germline ends came to 7 bases. The CDR3 loop spans 15 amino acids. Germline values: CDR1 KGHSH, CDR2 LQKENI. The CDR3 here is CASSPQDSSGNTIYF. The CDR3 nucleotides read TGTGCCAGCTCACCACAGGATTCCTCTGGAAACACCATATATTTT. The full variable domain, with the rest looked up from reference TRBV18 and TRBJ1-3, is NAGVMQNPRHLVRRRGQEARLRCSPMKGHSHVYWYRQLPEEGLKFMVYLQKENIIDESGMPKERFSAEFPKEGPSILRIQQVVRGDSAAYFCASSPQDSSGNTIYFGEGSWLTVV.

The chain couples TRBV7-9 to TRBJ1-4; D is unclear. Trimming took off 2 bases at V and 0 bases at J, with 4 bases between the two ends. CDR1 is SEHNR, CDR2 FQNEAQ, per germline (reference sequence). This CDR3 is 14 amino acids long. Here the CDR3 reads CASSLRSTNEKLFF. CDR3 DNA sequence: TGTGCCAGCAGCTTACGATCAACTAATGAAAAACTGTTTTTT. Full variable domain (rest looked up from reference TRBV7-9 and TRBJ1-4): DTGVSQNPRHKITKRGQNVTFRCDPISEHNRLYWYRQTLGQGPEFLTYFQNEAQLEKSRLLSDRFSAERPKGSFSTLEIQRTEQGDSAMYLCASSLRSTNEKLFFGSGTQLSVL.

V is TRBV5-1 and J is TRBJ2-3, with 7 bases matching TRBD1. CDR1 SGHRS and CDR2 YFSETQ come from the germline V gene. V lost 2 bases and J lost 0; bases outside the gene matches: 3. This CDR3 has 15 amino acids. CDR3 coding DNA: TGCGCCAGCAGCTTCGGACAGGCTAGCACAGATACGCAGTATTTT. Translating gives CASSFGQASTDTQYF.

The V gene is TRBV27, the J gene TRBJ1-5, with 8 bases lining up with TRBD1. This CDR3 contains 12 residues. Germline V gene sequence: CDR1 MNHEY, CDR2 SMNVEV (reference sequence). The J segment lost 13 bases and the V segment lost 4 bases, leaving 6 bases of the junction unmatched. CDR3 loop: CASSSRTGFQHF. CDR3 nucleotides: TGTGCCAGCAGTTCTCGGACAGGGTTTCAGCATTTT.

The genes are TRBV11-1 and TRBJ1-1; D is unclear. The germline CDR1 and CDR2 sequences are SGHAT and FQDESV (reference sequence). This CDR3 is 12 amino acids long. V shed 5 bases and J shed 11 bases, with 15 bases lying between them. The DNA of the CDR3 is TGTGCCAGCAGCCTAGACAAGACTTGGGCTTTCTTT. Residues: CASSLDKTWAFF.

With respect to this clone: At the DNA level, this CDR3 is encoded by other sequences in the same sample as well. The chain is built from TRBV27 and TRBJ2-3; TRBD2 is a possible D gene (5 bases). From germline, CDR1 is MNHEY and CDR2 SMNVEV (reference sequence). With 2 bases removed from V and 1 base from J, the gap between germline ends came to 7 bases. The CDR3 covers 14 residues. The CDR3 nucleotides are TGTGCCAGCAGTTTACGGCGGGGCACAGATACGCAGTATTTT. It translates to CASSLRRGTDTQYF.

The chain recombines TRBV4-3 with TRBJ2-7, with TRBD2 matching 9 bases. The CDR3 runs to 15 residues. Germline V gene lookup returns CDR1 LGHNA and CDR2 YSLEER. The J segment lost 3 bases and the V segment lost 0 bases, leaving 3 bases of the junction unmatched. CDR3 protein: CASSQEKRGDYEQYF. DNA for the CDR3: TGCGCCAGCAGCCAAGAGAAGCGGGGGGACTACGAGCAGTACTTC.

This chain joins TRBV27 and TRBJ2-7, with D uncertain. Trimming cost V 2 bases and J 3 bases, with 11 bases left between them. CDR1 is MNHEY and CDR2 is SMNVEV in the germline V gene (reference sequence). This CDR3 region has 14 residues. The CDR3 DNA reads TGTGCCAGCAGTTTAAAGGTTGCCGTCTACGAGCAGTACTTC. Translated: CASSLKVAVYEQYF.

The J gene is TRBJ2-5, the V gene TRBV10-3; the match to TRBD2 covers 12 bases. Germline V gives CDR1 ENHRY, CDR2 SYGVKD. The V and J ends lost 5 bases and 5 bases, in that order; junction bases with no gene match: 6. This CDR3 is 15 amino acids long. CDR3: CAISWTSGATETQYF. CDR3 coding DNA: TGTGCCATCAGTTGGACTAGCGGGGCCACGGAGACCCAGTACTTC.

CDR3 loop: CASSSPAGELFF. CDR3 bases: TGTGCCAGCAGCTCCCCCGCGGGGGAGCTGTTTTTT. This chain links TRBV7-3 with TRBJ2-2, with D hard to call. This CDR3 has 12 residues. Germline V lookup: CDR1 SGHTA, CDR2 FQGTGA. V lost 4 bases and J lost 8, with 8 bases in between.

The CDR3 is CASSIDGALYEQYF. As DNA, the CDR3 is TGTGCCAGCAGCATCGACGGGGCTCTCTACGAGCAGTACTTC. V gene TRBV5-5 combines with J gene TRBJ2-7; tentatively, D is TRBD1 or TRBD2 (5 bases each). Germline CDR1 reads SGHKS; CDR2 reads YYEKEE (reference sequence). There are 14 residues in the CDR3. V lost 4 bases and J 3 bases, leaving 14 bases between the germline ends.

The chain has TRBV28 and TRBJ2-2; D is unresolved. This CDR3 spans 13 amino acids. V gave up 1 base and J gave up 6 bases, with 6 bases separating them. Germline V CDR1 and CDR2: MDHEN, SYDVKM. The CDR3 spells CASSLSVSGELFF. The CDR3 DNA sequence: TGTGCCAGCAGTTTATCGGTCTCCGGGGAGCTGTTTTTT.

This sequence joins TRBV5-4 and TRBJ1-4; 10 nucleotides match TRBD1. This CDR3 is built from 14 residues. V trimming: 4 bases; J trimming: 7 bases; junction bases outside the gene matches: 4. Germline CDR1 SGHNT, CDR2 YYREEE (reference sequence). The CDR3 here is CASSPGQGSEKLFF. The CDR3 nucleotides are TGTGCCAGCAGCCCGGGACAGGGGAGTGAAAAACTGTTTTTT.

This clone has just one count. This chain uses TRBV11-1 with TRBJ2-3, with 7 bases that match TRBD2. The CDR3 has 16 amino acids. Per germline, CDR1 SGHAT and CDR2 FQDESV (reference sequence). J was trimmed by 1 base and V by 4 bases; bases with no gene match: 8. The CDR3 protein is CASSSGTISGTDTQYF. Here the CDR3 DNA reads TGTGCCAGCAGCTCCGGGACTATCTCTGGCACAGATACGCAGTATTTT.

This clone showed up just a few times. The rearrangement uses TRBV9 and TRBJ2-1; 7 bases agree with TRBD1. This CDR3 comprises 14 residues. Per germline, CDR1 SGDLS and CDR2 YYNGEE. Trimming at V came to 4 bases and at J to 7 bases, leaving 8 bases not matched to a gene. CDR3 loop: CASSPTGEGNEQFF. CDR3 in DNA: TGTGCCAGCAGCCCCACAGGGGAAGGGAATGAGCAGTTCTTC. Variable domain in full (rest from reference TRBV9 and TRBJ2-1): DSGVTQTPKHLITATGQRVTLRCSPRSGDLSVYWYQQSLDQGLQFLIQYYNGEERAKGNILERFSAQQFPDLHSELNLSSLELGDSALYFCASSPTGEGNEQFFGPGTRLTVL.